Sequencing of this T cell receptor (beta chain) was carried out in a study of blood T cell repertoires in COVID-19. Study summary: Some COVID-19 samples were acute and others convalescent; all came from the United States, Italy and Spain. From T cells, B-cell-depleted T cells, or PBMCs came the material, which was cDNA or gDNA.

Original data processing: Reference gene primer amplification yielded estimated nucleated cell counts. TCRdb keeps only in-frame clones here, not all; method: immunoSEQ multiplex PCR. V, J and clone size derive from that table, while D and trimming were established from the DNA sequence. The sample carries about 200,000 clones, 80% recorded once. Germline loops: CDR1 PRHDT, CDR2 FYEKMQ (reference sequence). CDR3 length: 15 residues. The ends were cut back, 5 bases at V and 5 bases at J, with 17 bases in the middle. The genes are TRBV13 and TRBJ2-3; D is possibly TRBD1 (6 bases). Material for sequencing was peripheral blood. This TCR came from a human donor in a cohort sampled during active COVID-19. Here the CDR3 reads CASSDRAGDVDTQYF. CDR3 DNA sequence: TGTGCCAGCAGCGACCGGGCAGGGGATGTAGATACGCAGTATTTT.